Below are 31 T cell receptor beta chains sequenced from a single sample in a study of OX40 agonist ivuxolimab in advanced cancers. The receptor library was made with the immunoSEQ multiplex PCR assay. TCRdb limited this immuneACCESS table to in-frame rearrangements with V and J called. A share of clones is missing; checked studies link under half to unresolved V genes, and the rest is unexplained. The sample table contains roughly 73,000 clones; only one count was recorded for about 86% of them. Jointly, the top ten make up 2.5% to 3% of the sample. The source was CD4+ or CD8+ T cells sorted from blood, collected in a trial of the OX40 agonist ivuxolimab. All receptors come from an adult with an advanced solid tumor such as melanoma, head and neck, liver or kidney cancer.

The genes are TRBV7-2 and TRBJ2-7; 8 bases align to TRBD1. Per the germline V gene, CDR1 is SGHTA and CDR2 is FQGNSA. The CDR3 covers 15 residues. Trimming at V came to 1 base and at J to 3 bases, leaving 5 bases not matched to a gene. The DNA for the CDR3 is TGTGCCAGCAGCTTAGGGCAGGGGGCGCGCTACGAGCAGTACTTC. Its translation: CASSLGQGARYEQYF.

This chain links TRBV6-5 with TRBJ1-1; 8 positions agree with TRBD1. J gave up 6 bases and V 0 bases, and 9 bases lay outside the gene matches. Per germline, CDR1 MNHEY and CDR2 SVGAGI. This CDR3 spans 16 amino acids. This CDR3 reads CASSYSKNRGIPEAFF. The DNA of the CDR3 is TGTGCCAGCAGTTACTCGAAAAACAGGGGGATCCCTGAAGCTTTCTTT.

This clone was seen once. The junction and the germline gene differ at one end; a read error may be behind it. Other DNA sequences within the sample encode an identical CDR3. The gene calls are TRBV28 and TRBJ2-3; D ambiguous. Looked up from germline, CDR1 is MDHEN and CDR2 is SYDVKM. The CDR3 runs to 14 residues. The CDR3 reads CASSPSKAASDPRF. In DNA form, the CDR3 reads TGTGCCAGCAGTCCTTCTAAGGCAGCCTCAGATCCTCGATTT.

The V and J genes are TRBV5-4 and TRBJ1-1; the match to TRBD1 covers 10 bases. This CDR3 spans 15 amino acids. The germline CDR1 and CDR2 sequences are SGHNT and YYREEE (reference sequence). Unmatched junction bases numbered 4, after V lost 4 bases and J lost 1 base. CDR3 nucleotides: TGTGCCAGCAGCCTTCGACAGGGGGCGAACACTGAAGCTTTCTTT. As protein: CASSLRQGANTEAFF.

Written as DNA, the CDR3 is TGTGCCAGCAGACCCGAGGCACTAGCGGCCCAAGAGACCCAGTACTTC. This sequence encodes CASRPEALAAQETQYF. V usage is TRBV27 and J usage is TRBJ2-5; TRBD2 aligns across 8 bases. This CDR3 comprises 16 residues. From germline, CDR1 is MNHEY and CDR2 SMNVEV (reference sequence). The ends lost 6 bases at V and 1 base at J; junction bases unmatched: 10.

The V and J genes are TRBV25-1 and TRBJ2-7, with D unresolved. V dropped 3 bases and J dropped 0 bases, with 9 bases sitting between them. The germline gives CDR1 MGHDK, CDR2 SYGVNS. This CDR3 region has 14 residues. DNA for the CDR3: TGTGCCAGCAGTGATAAGTGGAGCTCCTACGAGCAGTACTTC. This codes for CASSDKWSSYEQYF.

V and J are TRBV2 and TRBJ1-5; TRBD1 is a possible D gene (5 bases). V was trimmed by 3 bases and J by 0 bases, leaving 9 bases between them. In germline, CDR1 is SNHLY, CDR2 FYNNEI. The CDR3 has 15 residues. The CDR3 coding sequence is TGTGCCAGCAGTGAGGAGGGGCTTAGCAATCAGCCCCAGCATTTT. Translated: CASSEEGLSNQPQHF.

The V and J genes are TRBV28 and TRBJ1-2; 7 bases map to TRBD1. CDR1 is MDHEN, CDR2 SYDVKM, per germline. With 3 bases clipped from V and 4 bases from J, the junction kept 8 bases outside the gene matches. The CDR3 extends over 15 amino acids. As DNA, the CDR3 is TGTGCCAGCAGTTTTTCAGGGGGAGAGGGCTATGGCTACACCTTC. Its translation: CASSFSGGEGYGYTF.

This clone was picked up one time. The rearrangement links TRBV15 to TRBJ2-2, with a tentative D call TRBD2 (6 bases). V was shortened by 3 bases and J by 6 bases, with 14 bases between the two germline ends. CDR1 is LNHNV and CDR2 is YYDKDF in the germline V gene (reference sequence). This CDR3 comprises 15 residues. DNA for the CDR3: TGTGCCACCAGCAGGGAGGGGTTTGACGCCGGGGAGCTGTTTTTT. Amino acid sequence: CATSREGFDAGELFF.

This CDR3 reads CASSDRRGGETQYF. Written as DNA, the CDR3 is TGTGCCAGCAGTGACCGCCGAGGGGGGGAGACCCAGTACTTC. This sequence joins TRBV25-1 and TRBJ2-5; D is possibly TRBD1 or TRBD2 (6 bases each). The germline V gene encodes CDR1 MGHDK and CDR2 SYGVNS. There are 14 residues in the CDR3. V lost 3 bases and J lost 5, with 13 bases in between.

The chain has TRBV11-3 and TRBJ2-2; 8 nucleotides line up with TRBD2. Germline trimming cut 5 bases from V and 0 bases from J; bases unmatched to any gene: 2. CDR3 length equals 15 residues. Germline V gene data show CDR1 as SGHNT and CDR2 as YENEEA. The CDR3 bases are TGTGCCAGCAGCGTGGGACTAGCGAACACCGGGGAGCTGTTTTTT. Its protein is CASSVGLANTGELFF.

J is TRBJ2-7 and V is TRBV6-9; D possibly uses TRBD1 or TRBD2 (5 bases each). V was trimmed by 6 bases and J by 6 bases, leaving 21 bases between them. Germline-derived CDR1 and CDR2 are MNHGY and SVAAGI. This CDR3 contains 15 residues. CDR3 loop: CASRREGPIGREQYF. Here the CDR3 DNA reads TGTGCCAGCAGACGAGAGGGACCCATAGGACGCGAGCAGTACTTC.

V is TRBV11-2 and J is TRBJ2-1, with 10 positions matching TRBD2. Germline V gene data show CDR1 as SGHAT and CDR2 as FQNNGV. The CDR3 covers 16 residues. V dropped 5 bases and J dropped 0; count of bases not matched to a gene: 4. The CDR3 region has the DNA TGTGCCAGCAGCGATTGGACTAGCGGCTCCTACAATGAGCAGTTCTTC. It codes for CASSDWTSGSYNEQFF.

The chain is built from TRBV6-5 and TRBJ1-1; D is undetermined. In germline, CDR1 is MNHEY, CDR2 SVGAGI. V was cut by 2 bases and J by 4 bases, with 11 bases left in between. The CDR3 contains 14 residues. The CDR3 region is CASSYGRVGTEAFF. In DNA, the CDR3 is TGTGCCAGCAGTTACGGGAGGGTCGGCACTGAAGCTTTCTTT.

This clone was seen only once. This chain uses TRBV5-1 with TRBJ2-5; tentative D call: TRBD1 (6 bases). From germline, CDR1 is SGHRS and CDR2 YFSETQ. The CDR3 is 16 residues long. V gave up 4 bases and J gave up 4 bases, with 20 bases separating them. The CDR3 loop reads CASSRSGDRYIETQYF. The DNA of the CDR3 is TGCGCCAGCAGCCGTTCCGGAGACAGGTACATAGAGACCCAGTACTTC. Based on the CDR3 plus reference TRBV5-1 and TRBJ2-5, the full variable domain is KAGVTQTPRYLIKTRGQQVTLSCSPISGHRSVSWYQQTPGQGLQFLFEYFSETQRNKGNFPGRFSGRQFSNSRSEMNVSTLELGDSALYLCASSRSGDRYIETQYFGPGTRLLVL.

The CDR3 bases are TGCGCCAGCAAAGGGGGGGACGTGGCTAACTATGGCTACACCTTC. Its translation: CASKGGDVANYGYTF. V gene TRBV10-2 combines with J gene TRBJ1-2; D might be TRBD1 (6 bases). V shed 7 bases and J shed 0 bases, with 15 bases lying between them. CDR3 length equals 15 residues. The germline CDR1 and CDR2 sequences are WSHSY and SAAADI.

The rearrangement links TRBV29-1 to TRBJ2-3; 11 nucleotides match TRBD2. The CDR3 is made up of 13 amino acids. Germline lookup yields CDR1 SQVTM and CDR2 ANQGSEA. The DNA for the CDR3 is TGCACCTATGCTAGCGGGGGGAGTGATACGCAGTATTTT. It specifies CTYASGGSDTQYF.

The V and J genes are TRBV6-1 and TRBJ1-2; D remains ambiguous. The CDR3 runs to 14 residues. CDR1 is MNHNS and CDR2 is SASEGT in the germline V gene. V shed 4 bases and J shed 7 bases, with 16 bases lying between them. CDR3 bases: TGTGCCAGCAGTGTCGATCGGACCTCTGGTGGCTACACCTTC. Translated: CASSVDRTSGGYTF.

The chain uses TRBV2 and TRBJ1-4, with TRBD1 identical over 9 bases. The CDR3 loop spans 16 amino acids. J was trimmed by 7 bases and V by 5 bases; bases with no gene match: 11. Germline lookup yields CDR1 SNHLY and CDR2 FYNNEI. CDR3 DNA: TGTGCCAGCAGTCCACAGGGGGCTGGGCCCGGTGAAAAACTGTTTTTT. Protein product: CASSPQGAGPGEKLFF. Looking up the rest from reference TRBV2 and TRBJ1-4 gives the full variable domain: EPEVTQTPSHQVTQMGQEVILRCVPISNHLYFYWYRQILGQKVEFLVSFYNNEISEKSEIFDDQFSVERPDGSNFTLKIRSTKLEDSAMYFCASSPQGAGPGEKLFFGSGTQLSVL.

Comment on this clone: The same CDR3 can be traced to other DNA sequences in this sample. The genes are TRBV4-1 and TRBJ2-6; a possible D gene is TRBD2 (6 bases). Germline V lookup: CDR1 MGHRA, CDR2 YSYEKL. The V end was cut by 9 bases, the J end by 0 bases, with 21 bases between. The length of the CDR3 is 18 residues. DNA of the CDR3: TGCGCCAGTAACCCGGGGGTGCTTCCCCGCTCTGGGGCCAACGTCCTGACTTTC. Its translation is CASNPGVLPRSGANVLTF.

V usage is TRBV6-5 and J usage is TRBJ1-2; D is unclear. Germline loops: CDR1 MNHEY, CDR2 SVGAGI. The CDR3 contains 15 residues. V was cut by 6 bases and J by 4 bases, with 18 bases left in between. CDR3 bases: TGTGCCAGCAGACGGCGCCAGACAAACCTCTATGGCTACACCTTC. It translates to CASRRRQTNLYGYTF.

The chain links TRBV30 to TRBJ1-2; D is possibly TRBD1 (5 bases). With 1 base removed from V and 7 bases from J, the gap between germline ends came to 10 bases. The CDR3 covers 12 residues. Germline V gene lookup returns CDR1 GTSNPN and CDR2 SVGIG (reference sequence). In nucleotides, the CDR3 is TGTGCCTGGAGTGGGGGGTCGGGTGGCTACACCTTC. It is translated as CAWSGGSGGYTF.

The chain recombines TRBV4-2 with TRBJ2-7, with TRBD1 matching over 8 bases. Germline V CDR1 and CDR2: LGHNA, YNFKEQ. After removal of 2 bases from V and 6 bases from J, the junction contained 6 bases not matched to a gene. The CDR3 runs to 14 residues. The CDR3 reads CASSQPDREGEQYF. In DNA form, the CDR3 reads TGTGCCAGCAGCCAACCGGACAGGGAAGGCGAGCAGTACTTC.

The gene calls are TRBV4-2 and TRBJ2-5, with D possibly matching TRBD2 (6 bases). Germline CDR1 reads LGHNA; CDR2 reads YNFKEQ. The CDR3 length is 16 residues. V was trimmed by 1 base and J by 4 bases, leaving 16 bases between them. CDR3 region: CASSQVGGWGAETQYF. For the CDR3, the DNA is TGTGCCAGCAGCCAAGTCGGGGGTTGGGGCGCAGAGACCCAGTACTTC.

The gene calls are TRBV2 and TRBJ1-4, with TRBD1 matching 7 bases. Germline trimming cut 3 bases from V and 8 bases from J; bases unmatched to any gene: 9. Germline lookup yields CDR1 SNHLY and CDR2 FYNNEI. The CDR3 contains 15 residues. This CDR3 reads CASSDRQGSGEKLFF. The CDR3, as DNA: TGTGCCAGCAGTGACCGACAGGGTAGTGGGGAAAAACTGTTTTTT.

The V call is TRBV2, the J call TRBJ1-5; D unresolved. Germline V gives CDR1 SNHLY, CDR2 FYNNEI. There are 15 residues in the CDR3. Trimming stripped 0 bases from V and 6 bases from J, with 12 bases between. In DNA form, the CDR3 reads TGTGCCAGCAGTGAAGCGGAAGGGTTCGGTCAGCCCCAGCATTTT. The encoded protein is CASSEAEGFGQPQHF.

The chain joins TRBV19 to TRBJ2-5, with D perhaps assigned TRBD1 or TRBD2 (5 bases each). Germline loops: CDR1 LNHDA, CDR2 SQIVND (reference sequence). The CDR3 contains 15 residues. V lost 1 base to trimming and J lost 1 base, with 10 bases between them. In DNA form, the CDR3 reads TGTGCCAGTAGTATAGGGTATGGGGGCCAAGAGACCCAGTACTTC. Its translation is CASSIGYGGQETQYF.

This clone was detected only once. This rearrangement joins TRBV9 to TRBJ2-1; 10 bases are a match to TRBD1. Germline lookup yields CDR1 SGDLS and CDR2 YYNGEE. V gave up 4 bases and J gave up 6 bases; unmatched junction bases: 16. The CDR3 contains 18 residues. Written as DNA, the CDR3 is TGTGCCAGCAGCAGAACCGACAGGGGGCGTTTTGTATCCAATGAGCAGTTCTTC. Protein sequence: CASSRTDRGRFVSNEQFF.

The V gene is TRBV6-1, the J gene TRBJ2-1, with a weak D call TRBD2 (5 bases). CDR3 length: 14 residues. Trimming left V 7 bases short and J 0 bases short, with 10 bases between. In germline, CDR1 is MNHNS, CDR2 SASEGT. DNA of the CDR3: TGTGCCAGCAACCTCGGGGTCTCCTACAATGAGCAGTTCTTC. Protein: CASNLGVSYNEQFF.

The CDR3 sequence is CASHRRRADTQYF. The CDR3 DNA sequence: TGTGCCAGCCATCGGAGAAGGGCAGATACGCAGTATTTT. This chain joins TRBV7-9 and TRBJ2-3; D not certain. Per germline, CDR1 SEHNR and CDR2 FQNEAQ (reference sequence). Trimming removed 8 bases at V and 4 bases at J, with 13 bases between. This CDR3 has 13 amino acids.

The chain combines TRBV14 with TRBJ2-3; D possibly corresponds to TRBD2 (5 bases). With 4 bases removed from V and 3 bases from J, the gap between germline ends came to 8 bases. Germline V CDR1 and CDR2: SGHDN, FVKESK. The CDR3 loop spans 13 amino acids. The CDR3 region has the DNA TGTGCCAGCAGCCTTGGACTGACAGATACGCAGTATTTT. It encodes CASSLGLTDTQYF.